The clone carrying this T cell receptor beta chain has more than one count but fewer than ten. TCRdb independently ran MiXCR on the 5' RACE reads; one entry per CDR3 protein. Of 300,000 to 400,000 distinct CDR3 sequences listed, about 10% are singletons. CDR1 SGHTA and CDR2 FQGNSA come from the germline V gene. The ends were cut back, 0 bases at V and 10 bases at J, with 13 bases in the middle. The CDR3 sequence is 15 residues long. This entry belongs to a study of T cells after yellow fever vaccination. The receptor's source is a man younger than 35 who received the YFV17D yellow fever vaccine. Source: CD4+ T cells sorted from PBMCs, taken 45 days after the yellow fever booster vaccination. The V call is TRBV7-2, the J call TRBJ1-6, with D possibly being TRBD1 (5 bases). The CDR3 bases are TGTGCCAGCAGCTTAGCGTCAGGGCCCTTCTCACCCCTCCACTTT. Protein: CASSLASGPFSPLHF.